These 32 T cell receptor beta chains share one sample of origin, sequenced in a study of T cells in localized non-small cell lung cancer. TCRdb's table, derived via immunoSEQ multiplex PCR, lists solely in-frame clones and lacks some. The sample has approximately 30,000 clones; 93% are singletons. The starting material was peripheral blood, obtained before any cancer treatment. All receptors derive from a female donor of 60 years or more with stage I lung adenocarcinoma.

CDR3 DNA sequence: TGTGCCAGCAGCCTCAACAGGGGGCGGGAAAAACTGTTTTTT. It codes for CASSLNRGREKLFF. The chain employs TRBV2 and TRBJ1-4, with 9 bases that match TRBD1. V was clipped by 6 bases and J by 8 bases; unmatched bases: 7. Germline V gene sequence: CDR1 SNHLY, CDR2 FYNNEI. The CDR3 length is 14 residues.

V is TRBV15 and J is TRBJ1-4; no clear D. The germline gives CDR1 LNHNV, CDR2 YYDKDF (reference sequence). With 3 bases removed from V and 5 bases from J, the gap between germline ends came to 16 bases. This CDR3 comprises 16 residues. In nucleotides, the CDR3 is TGTGCCACCAGCAGCCCCATACAGTTCGGGAATGAAAAACTGTTTTTT. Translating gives CATSSPIQFGNEKLFF.

The CDR3 sequence: CASSLAGVSYEQYF. In DNA, the CDR3 is TGTGCCAGCAGCTTGGCGGGGGTCTCCTACGAGCAGTACTTC. This chain joins TRBV7-2 and TRBJ2-7, with 7 positions matching TRBD2. V gave up 3 bases and J gave up 0 bases; unmatched junction bases: 2. The V gene's germline CDR1 is SGHTA and CDR2 FQGNSA. The CDR3 loop spans 14 amino acids.

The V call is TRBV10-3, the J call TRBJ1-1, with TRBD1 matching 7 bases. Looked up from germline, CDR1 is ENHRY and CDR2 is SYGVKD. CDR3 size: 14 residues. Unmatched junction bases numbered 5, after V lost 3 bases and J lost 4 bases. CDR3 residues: CAISETGEGTEAFF. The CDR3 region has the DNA TGTGCCATCAGTGAAACAGGGGAGGGCACTGAAGCTTTCTTT.

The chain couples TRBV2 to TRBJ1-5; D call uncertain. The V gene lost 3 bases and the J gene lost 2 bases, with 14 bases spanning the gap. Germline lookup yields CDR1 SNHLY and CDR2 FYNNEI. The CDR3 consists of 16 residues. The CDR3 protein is CASSDGGREGNQPQHF. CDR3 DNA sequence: TGTGCCAGCAGTGATGGTGGGCGCGAAGGCAATCAGCCCCAGCATTTT. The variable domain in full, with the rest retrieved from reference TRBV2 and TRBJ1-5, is EPEVTQTPSHQVTQMGQEVILRCVPISNHLYFYWYRQILGQKVEFLVSFYNNEISEKSEIFDDQFSVERPDGSNFTLKIRSTKLEDSAMYFCASSDGGREGNQPQHFGDGTRLSIL.

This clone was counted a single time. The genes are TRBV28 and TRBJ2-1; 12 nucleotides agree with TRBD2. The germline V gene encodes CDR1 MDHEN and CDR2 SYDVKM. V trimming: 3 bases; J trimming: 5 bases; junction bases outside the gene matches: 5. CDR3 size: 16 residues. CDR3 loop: CASSLFGLAGHNEQFF. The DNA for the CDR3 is TGTGCCAGCAGTTTGTTTGGACTAGCGGGGCACAATGAGCAGTTCTTC.

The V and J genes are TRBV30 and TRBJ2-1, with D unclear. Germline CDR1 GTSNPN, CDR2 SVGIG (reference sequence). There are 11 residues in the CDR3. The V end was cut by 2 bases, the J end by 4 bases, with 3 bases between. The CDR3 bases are TGTGCCTGGAGTAAATACAATGAGCAGTTCTTC. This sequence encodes CAWSKYNEQFF.

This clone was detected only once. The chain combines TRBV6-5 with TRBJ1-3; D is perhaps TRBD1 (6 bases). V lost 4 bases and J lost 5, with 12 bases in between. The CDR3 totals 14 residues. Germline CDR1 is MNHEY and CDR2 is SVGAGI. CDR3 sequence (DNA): TGTGCCAGCAGTTTACAGGGACTACGAAACACCATATATTTT. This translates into CASSLQGLRNTIYF.

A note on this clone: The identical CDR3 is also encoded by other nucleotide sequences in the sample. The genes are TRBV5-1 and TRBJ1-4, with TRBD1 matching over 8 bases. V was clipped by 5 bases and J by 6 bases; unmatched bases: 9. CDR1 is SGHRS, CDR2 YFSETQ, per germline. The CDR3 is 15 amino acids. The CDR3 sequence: CASSPSGGAYEKLFF. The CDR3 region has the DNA TGCGCCAGCAGTCCCTCAGGGGGCGCCTATGAAAAACTGTTTTTT.

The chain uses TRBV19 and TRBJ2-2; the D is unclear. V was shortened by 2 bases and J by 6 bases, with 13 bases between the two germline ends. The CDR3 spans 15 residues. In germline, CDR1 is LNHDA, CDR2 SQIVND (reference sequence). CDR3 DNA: TGTGCCAGTAGTATAAATTTGGGTTCCCCCGGGGAGCTGTTTTTT. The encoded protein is CASSINLGSPGELFF.

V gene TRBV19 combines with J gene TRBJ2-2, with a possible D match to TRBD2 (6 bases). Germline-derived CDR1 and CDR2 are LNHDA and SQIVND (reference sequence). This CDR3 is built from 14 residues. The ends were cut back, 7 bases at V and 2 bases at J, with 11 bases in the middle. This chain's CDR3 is CASIGDSNTGELFF. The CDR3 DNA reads TGTGCCAGTATTGGGGACTCAAACACCGGGGAGCTGTTTTTT.

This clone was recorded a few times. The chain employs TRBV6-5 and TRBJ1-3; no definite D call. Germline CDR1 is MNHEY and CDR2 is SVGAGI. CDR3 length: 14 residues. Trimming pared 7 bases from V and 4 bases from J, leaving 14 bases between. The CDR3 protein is CASTSDWAGNTIYF. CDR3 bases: TGTGCCAGCACTTCCGACTGGGCGGGAAACACCATATATTTT.

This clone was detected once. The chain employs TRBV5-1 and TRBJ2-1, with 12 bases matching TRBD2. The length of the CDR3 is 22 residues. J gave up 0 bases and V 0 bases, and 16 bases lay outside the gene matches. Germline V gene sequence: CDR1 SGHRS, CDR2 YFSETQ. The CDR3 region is CASSLGLAGVPPSLSSYNEQFF. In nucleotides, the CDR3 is TGCGCCAGCAGCTTGGGACTAGCGGGAGTCCCGCCCTCCTTAAGCTCCTACAATGAGCAGTTCTTC. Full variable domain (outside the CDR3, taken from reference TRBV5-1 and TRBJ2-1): KAGVTQTPRYLIKTRGQQVTLSCSPISGHRSVSWYQQTPGQGLQFLFEYFSETQRNKGNFPGRFSGRQFSNSRSEMNVSTLELGDSALYLCASSLGLAGVPPSLSSYNEQFFGPGTRLTVL.

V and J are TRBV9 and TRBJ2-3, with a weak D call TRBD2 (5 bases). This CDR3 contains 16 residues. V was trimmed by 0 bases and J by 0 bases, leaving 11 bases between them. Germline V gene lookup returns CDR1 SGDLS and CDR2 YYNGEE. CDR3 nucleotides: TGTGCCAGCAGCGTAGGTAGCGTAACTAGCACAGATACGCAGTATTTT. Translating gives CASSVGSVTSTDTQYF.

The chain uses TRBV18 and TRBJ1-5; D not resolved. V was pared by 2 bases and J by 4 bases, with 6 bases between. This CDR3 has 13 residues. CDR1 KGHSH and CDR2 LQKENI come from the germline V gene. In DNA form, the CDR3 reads TGTGCCAGCTCACCAGAAGGGAATCAGCCCCAGCATTTT. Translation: CASSPEGNQPQHF.

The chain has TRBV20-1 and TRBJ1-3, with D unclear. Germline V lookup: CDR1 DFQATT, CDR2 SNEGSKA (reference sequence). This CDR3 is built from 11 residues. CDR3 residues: CSLEAGNTIYF. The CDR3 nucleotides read TGCAGCCTCGAGGCTGGAAACACCATATATTTT.

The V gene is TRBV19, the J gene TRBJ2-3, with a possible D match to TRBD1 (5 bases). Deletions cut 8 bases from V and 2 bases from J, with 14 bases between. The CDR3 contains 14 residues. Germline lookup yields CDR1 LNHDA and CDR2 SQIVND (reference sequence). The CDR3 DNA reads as TGTGCCAGTCAACGTAACAGGAACACAGATACGCAGTATTTT. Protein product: CASQRNRNTDTQYF.

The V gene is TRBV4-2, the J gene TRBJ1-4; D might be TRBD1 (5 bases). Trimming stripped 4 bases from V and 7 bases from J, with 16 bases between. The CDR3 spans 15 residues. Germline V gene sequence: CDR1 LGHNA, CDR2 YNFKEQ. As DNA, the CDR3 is TGTGCCAGCAGCCCAGGGTTCCTGAGCAGTGAAAAACTGTTTTTT. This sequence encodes CASSPGFLSSEKLFF.

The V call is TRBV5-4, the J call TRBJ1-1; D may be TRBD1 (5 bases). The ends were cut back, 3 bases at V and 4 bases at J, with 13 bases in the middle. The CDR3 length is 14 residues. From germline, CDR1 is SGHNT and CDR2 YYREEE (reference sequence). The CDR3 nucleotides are TGTGCCAGCAGCTACGGGGGTGGTGGCACTGAAGCTTTCTTT. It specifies CASSYGGGGTEAFF.

CDR3 DNA: TGTGCCAGTAGTAGCGGAACTAGCACAGATACGCAGTATTTT. Translating it yields CASSSGTSTDTQYF. The chain is built from TRBV19 and TRBJ2-3, with D unresolved. Germline CDR1 and CDR2: LNHDA and SQIVND (reference sequence). This CDR3 comprises 14 residues. The V end was cut by 4 bases, the J end by 0 bases, with 8 bases between.

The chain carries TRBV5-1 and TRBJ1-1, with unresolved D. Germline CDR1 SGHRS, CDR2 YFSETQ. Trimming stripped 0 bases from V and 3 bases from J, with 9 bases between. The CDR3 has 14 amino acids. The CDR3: CASSLVAGDTEAFF. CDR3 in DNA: TGCGCCAGCAGCTTGGTAGCCGGGGACACTGAAGCTTTCTTT.

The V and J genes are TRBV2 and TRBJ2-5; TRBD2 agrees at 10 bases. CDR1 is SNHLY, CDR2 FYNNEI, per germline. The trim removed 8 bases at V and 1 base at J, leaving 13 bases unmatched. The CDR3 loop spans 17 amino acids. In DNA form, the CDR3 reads TGTGCCAGCCGAACATCTTTAGCGGGGGGATCCCAAGAGACCCAGTACTTC. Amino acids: CASRTSLAGGSQETQYF. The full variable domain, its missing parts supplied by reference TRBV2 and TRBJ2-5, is EPEVTQTPSHQVTQMGQEVILRCVPISNHLYFYWYRQILGQKVEFLVSFYNNEISEKSEIFDDQFSVERPDGSNFTLKIRSTKLEDSAMYFCASRTSLAGGSQETQYFGPGTRLLVL.

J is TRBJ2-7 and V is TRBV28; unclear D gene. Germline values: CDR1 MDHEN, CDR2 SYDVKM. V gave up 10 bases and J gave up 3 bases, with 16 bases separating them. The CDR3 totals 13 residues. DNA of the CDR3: TGTGCCACCAGCCTTTCCACGATCTACGAGCAGTACTTC. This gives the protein CATSLSTIYEQYF.

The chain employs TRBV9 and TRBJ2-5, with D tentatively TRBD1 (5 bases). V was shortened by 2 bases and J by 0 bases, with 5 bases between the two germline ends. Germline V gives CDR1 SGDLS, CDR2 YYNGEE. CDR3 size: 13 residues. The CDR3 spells CASSVTDQETQYF. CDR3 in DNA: TGTGCCAGCAGCGTGACAGACCAAGAGACCCAGTACTTC. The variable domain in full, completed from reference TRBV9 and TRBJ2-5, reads DSGVTQTPKHLITATGQRVTLRCSPRSGDLSVYWYQQSLDQGLQFLIQYYNGEERAKGNILERFSAQQFPDLHSELNLSSLELGDSALYFCASSVTDQETQYFGPGTRLLVL.

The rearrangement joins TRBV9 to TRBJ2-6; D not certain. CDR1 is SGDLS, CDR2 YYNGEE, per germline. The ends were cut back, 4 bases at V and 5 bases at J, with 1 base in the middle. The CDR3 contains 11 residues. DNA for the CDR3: TGTGCCAGCAGCTGGGCCAACGTCCTGACTTTC. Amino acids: CASSWANVLTF.

In DNA, the CDR3 is TGTGCCAGCTCACCAACGGGACAGCAGGTCGAGCAGTACTTC. It specifies CASSPTGQQVEQYF. V and J are TRBV18 and TRBJ2-7; 7 bases map to TRBD1. This CDR3 is 14 amino acids long. Germline CDR1 is KGHSH and CDR2 is LQKENI. V trimming: 2 bases; J trimming: 6 bases; junction bases outside the gene matches: 7. Full variable domain (missing parts from reference TRBV18 and TRBJ2-7): NAGVMQNPRHLVRRRGQEARLRCSPMKGHSHVYWYRQLPEEGLKFMVYLQKENIIDESGMPKERFSAEFPKEGPSILRIQQVVRGDSAAYFCASSPTGQQVEQYFGPGTRLTVT.

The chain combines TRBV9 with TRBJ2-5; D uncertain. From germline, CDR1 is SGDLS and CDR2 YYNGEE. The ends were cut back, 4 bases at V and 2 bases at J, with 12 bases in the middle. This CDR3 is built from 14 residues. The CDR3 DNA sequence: TGTGCCAGCAGCCCTACTGGGGTTCAAGAGACCCAGTACTTC. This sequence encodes CASSPTGVQETQYF.

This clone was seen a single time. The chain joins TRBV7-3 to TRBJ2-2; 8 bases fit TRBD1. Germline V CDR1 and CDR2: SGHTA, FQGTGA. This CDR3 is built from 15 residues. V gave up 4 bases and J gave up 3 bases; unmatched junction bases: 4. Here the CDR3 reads CASSSRQGYTGELFF. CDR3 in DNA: TGTGCCAGCAGCTCCAGACAGGGGTACACCGGGGAGCTGTTTTTT.

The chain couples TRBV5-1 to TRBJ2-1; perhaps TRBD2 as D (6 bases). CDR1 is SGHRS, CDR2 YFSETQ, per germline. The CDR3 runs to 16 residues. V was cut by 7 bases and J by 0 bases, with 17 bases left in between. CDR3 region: CASHTGTSNSYNEQFF. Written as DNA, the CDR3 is TGCGCCAGCCATACGGGGACTTCTAACTCCTACAATGAGCAGTTCTTC.

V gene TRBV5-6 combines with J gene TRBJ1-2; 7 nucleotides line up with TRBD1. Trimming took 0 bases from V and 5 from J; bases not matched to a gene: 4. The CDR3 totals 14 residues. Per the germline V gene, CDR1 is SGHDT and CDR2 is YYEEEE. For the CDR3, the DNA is TGTGCCAGCAGCTTGGAGGGGACAGTATATGGCTACACCTTC. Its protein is CASSLEGTVYGYTF.

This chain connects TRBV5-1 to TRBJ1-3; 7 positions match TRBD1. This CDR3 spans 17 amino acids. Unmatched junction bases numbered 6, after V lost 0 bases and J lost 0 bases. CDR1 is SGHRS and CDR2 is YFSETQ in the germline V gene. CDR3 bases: TGCGCCAGCAGCTTGGCTGGGACAGTTTTCTCTGGAAACACCATATATTTT. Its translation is CASSLAGTVFSGNTIYF.

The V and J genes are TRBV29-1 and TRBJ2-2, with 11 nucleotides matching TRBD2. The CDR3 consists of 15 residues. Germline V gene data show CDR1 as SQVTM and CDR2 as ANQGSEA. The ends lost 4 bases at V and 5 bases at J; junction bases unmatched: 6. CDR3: CSVVLAGVLTGELFF. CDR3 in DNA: TGCAGCGTTGTACTAGCGGGGGTCCTTACCGGGGAGCTGTTTTTT.